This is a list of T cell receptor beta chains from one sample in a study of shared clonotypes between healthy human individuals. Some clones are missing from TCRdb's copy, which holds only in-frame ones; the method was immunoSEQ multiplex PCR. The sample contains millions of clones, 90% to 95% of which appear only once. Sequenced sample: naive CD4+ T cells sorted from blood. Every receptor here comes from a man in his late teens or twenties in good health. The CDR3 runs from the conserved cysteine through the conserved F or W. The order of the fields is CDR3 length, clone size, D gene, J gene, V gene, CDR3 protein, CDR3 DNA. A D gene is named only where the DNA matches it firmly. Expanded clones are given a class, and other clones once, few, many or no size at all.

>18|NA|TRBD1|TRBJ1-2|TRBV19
CASSPQGADRRRSYGYTF
TGTGCCAGTAGTCCACAGGGGGCAGATCGCCGGCGGTCCTATGGCTACACCTTC
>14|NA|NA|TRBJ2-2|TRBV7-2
CASSFSGNTGELFF
TGTGCCAGCAGCTTTAGCGGGAACACCGGGGAGCTGTTTTTT
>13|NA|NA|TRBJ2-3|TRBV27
CASMGPLRDTQYF
TGTGCCAGCATGGGTCCCTTGCGGGATACGCAGTATTTT
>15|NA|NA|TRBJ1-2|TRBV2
CASATRDPLDYGYTF
TGTGCCAGCGCGACCCGGGACCCCCTGGACTATGGCTACACCTTC
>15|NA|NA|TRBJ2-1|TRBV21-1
CASSLEREGSNEQFF
TGTGCCAGCAGCCTTGAGCGGGAGGGCAGTAATGAGCAGTTCTTC
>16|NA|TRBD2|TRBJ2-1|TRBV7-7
CASSLAPRGGYNEQFF
TGTGCTAGCAGCTTAGCGCCCCGGGGGGGGTACAATGAGCAGTTCTTC
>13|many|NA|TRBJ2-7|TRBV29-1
CSVAGTLTYEQYF
TGCAGCGTGGCCGGGACACTGACCTACGAGCAGTACTTC
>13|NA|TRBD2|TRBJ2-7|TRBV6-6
CASLAGHFYEQYF
TGTGCCAGCCTAGCGGGGCACTTCTACGAGCAGTACTTC
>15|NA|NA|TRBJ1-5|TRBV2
CASSIATASNQPQHF
TGTGCCAGCAGTATCGCGACAGCCAGCAATCAGCCCCAGCATTTT
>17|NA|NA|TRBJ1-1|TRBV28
CASSQGGGGLGRTEAFF
TGTGCCAGCAGCCAGGGAGGGGGGGGCCTCGGCAGGACTGAAGCTTTCTTT
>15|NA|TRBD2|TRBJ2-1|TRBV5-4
CASSSGGETYNEQFF
TGTGCCAGCAGCTCCGGGGGGGAAACCTACAATGAGCAGTTCTTC
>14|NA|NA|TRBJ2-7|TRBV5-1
CASSFGDLRYEQYF
TGCGCCAGCAGCTTCGGGGACTTACGTTACGAGCAGTACTTC
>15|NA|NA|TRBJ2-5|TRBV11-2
CASSRTLSRGETQYF
TGTGCCAGCTCAAGGACTCTCTCTCGGGGCGAGACCCAGTACTTC
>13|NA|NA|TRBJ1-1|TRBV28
CASSLLASTEAFF
TGTGCCAGCAGTTTACTCGCTTCCACTGAAGCTTTCTTT
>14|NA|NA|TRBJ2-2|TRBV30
CAVSGLKNTGELFF
TGTGCCGTGTCAGGGCTCAAGAACACCGGGGAGCTGTTTTTT
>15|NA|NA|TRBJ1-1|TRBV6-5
CASSYSGYRSTEAFF
TGTGCCAGCAGTTATTCAGGGTATAGGAGCACTGAAGCTTTCTTT
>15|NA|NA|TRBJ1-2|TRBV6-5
CASSSRDPTNYGYTF
TGTGCCAGCAGTTCCCGGGATCCGACTAACTATGGCTACACCTTC
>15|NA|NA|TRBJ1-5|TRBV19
CASSETGTVNQPQHF
TGTGCCAGTAGTGAGACCGGGACGGTCAATCAGCCCCAGCATTTT
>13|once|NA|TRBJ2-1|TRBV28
CASSFSRNNEQFF
TGTGCCAGCAGTTTCTCCAGGAACAATGAGCAGTTCTTC
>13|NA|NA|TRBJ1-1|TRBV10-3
CAISESGRALAFF
TGTGCCATCAGTGAGTCGGGCAGGGCATTGGCTTTCTTT
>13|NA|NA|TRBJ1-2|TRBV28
CASRPPAVYGYTF
TGTGCCAGCCGACCCCCCGCAGTCTATGGCTACACCTTC